This TCR beta chain was identified during a study of cytomegalovirus exposure and HLA in healthy donors. Whole-study findings and limits: Analysis was carried out at a later point, and it linked a missense DCLRE1C variant to TCR beta V- and J-gene trimming.

Investigators did not record CMV serostatus for this donor. This CDR3 comprises 13 residues. Unmatched junction bases numbered 0, after V lost 3 bases and J lost 6 bases. The V gene's germline CDR1 is SGHRS and CDR2 YFSETQ. Note on this clone: Its target is unknown.

13 Jbeta primers and 60 Vbeta primers were used for the PCR. Profiled with immunoSEQ multiplex PCR; TCRdb holds only in-frame clones, not every one. The sample holds fewer than 20,000 clones; more than 80% are singletons and the top ten take 20% to 25%. This receptor was identified in a human donor in good health. The sequencing sample was made of PBMCs. The rearrangement joins TRBV5-1 to TRBJ1-5; 10 bases are a match to TRBD1. CDR3 sequence: CASSWDRGQPQHF. CDR3 bases: TGCGCCAGCAGCTGGGACAGGGGTCAGCCCCAGCATTTT. The full variable domain, its missing parts supplied by reference TRBV5-1 and TRBJ1-5, is KAGVTQTPRYLIKTRGQQVTLSCSPISGHRSVSWYQQTPGQGLQFLFEYFSETQRNKGNFPGRFSGRQFSNSRSEMNVSTLELGDSALYLCASSWDRGQPQHFGDGTRLSIL.